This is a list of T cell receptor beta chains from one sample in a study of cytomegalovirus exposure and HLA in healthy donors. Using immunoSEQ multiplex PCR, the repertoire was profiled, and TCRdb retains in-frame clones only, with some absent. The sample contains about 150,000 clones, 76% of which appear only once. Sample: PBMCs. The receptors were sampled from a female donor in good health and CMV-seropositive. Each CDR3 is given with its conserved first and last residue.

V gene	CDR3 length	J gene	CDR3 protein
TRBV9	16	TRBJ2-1	CASSVDVGGGYNEQFF
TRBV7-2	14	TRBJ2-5	CASSLLGGQETQYF
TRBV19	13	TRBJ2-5	CASSPKGGLAQYF
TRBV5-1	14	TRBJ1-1	CASSFLGGSTEAFF
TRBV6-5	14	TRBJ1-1	CASRGGLWNTEAFF
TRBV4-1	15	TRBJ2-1	CASSQGRPGGGEQFF
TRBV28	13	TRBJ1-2	CASSLGRGYGYTF
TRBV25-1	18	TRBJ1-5	CASSKNARVDDSNQPQHF
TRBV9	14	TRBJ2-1	CASSVTGTGGEQFF
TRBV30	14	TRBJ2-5	CAWKSGGALATQYF
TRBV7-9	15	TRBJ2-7	CASSPETGNAYEQYF
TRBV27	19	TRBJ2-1	CASSLYATSGRPSYNEQFF
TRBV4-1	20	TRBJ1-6	CASSQDKVRGRAERNSPLHF
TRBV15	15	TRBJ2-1	CATSPFAGTYNEQFF
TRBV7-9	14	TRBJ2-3	CASSPRGGTDTQYF
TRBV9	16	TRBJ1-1	CASSADTGELNTEAFF
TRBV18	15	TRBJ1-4	CASSPPGGSGEKLFF
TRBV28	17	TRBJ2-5	CASSPRVGRGMGETQYF
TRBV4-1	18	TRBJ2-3	CASSQERLSGGGADTQYF
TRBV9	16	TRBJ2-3	CASSVDASGITDTQYF
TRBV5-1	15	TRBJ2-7	CASSLRREFPSEQYF
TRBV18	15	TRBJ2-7	CASSPSRDRAYEQYF
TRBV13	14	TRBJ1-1	CASSLRGQGTEAFF
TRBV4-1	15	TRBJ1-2	CASSQDGTANYGYTF
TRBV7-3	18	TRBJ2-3	CASSLIGGLAGGTDTQYF
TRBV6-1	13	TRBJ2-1	CASSDGQTNEQFF
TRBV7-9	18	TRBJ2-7	CASSLPDDWTGGGYEQYF
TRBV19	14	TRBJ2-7	CASSTSGSPYEQYF
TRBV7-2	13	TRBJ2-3	CASSLIKTDTQYF
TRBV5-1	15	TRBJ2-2	CASSLTSGGTGELFF
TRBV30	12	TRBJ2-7	CAVGDTSYEQYF
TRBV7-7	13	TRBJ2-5	CASSLGQGETQYF
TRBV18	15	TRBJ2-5	CASHERAGKQETQYF
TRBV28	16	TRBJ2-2	CASRRPGSDNTGELFF
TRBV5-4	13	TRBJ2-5	CASSSRGLETQYF
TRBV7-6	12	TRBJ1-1	CASSARGTEAFF
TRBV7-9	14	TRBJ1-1	CASSSGMSNTEAFF
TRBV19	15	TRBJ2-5	CASMKSGGRQETQYF
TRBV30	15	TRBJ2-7	CAWSVTSVTGGEQYF
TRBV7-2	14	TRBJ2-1	CASSLRLAIHEQFF
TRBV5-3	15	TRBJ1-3	CARSESDRAGNTIYF
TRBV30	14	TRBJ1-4	CAWSRGGGNEKLFF
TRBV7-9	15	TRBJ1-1	CASSFSPGKNTEAFF
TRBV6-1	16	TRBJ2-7	CASSEHSGTSNYEQYF
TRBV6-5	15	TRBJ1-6	CASSFTGQGGSPLHF
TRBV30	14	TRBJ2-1	CAWSGEVSYNEQFF
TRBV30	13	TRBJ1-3	CAYQQSSGNTIYF
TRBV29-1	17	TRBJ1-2	CSVDHPGAGGEKDGYTF